This entry lists 18 T cell receptor beta chains sequenced from one sample in a study of CD8 T cells in Susac syndrome. Random hexamers were used to reverse transcribe the RNA input (roughly 0.5 to 1 ug). A single record per CDR3 protein comes from TCRdb applying MiXCR to the immunoSEQ multiplex PCR reads. The sample yields about 70,000 distinct CDR3 sequences, over 90% seen once. The sample consisted of CD4+ T cells from PBMCs. Source of these receptors: a human donor with multiple sclerosis.

The V gene is TRBV20-1, the J gene TRBJ2-7; 10 bases line up with TRBD2. In germline, CDR1 is DFQATT, CDR2 SNEGSKA (reference sequence). The CDR3 runs 14 residues. J lost 3 bases, V lost 6 bases, and 8 bases had no gene match. DNA of the CDR3: TGCAGTGCCCAGGGACTAGCGTTAAACTACGAGCAGTACTTC. Protein product: CSAQGLALNYEQYF.

V and J are TRBV12-3 or TRBV12-4 and TRBJ1-5; 7 positions match TRBD1. This CDR3 is built from 16 residues. V trimming: 6 bases; J trimming: 0 bases; junction bases outside the gene matches: 8. DNA of the CDR3: TGTGCCAGCAGAGGGGGCCCAGTCTATAGCAATCAGCCCCAGCATTTT. This translates into CASRGGPVYSNQPQHF.

The chain couples TRBV12-3 or TRBV12-4 to TRBJ2-2; D is possibly TRBD1 (6 bases). V was shortened by 7 bases and J by 6 bases, with 18 bases between the two germline ends. The CDR3 runs 15 residues. The CDR3 DNA reads TGTGCCAGCACTCTTACGACAGGTTTCGCCGGGGAGCTGTTTTTT. Its translation: CASTLTTGFAGELFF.

The CDR3 protein is CASSRDRDTDTQYF. CDR3 nucleotides: TGTGCCAGCAGCAGGGACAGGGACACAGATACGCAGTATTTT. The gene calls are TRBV12-3 or TRBV12-4 and TRBJ2-3; TRBD1 matches at 9 bases. After removal of 6 bases from V and 2 bases from J, the junction contained 3 bases not matched to a gene. The CDR3 length is 14 residues.

The J gene is TRBJ2-5, the V gene TRBV5-6, with D possibly TRBD1 on 5 matching bases. Germline CDR1 and CDR2: SGHDT and YYEEEE. V was shortened by 2 bases and J by 2 bases, with 13 bases between the two germline ends. The CDR3 consists of 15 residues. The CDR3 nucleotides read TGTGCCAGCAGCTTAGGGGCGTCGGGTCAAGAGACCCAGTACTTC. Translation: CASSLGASGQETQYF.

This chain links TRBV20-1 with TRBJ2-5; TRBD2 matches at 9 bases. The germline CDR1 and CDR2 sequences are DFQATT and SNEGSKA (reference sequence). This CDR3 contains 13 residues. With V trimmed by 6 bases and J by 4 bases, 6 bases remained unmatched. The CDR3 DNA follows: TGCAGTGCCCAAAGCGGGGGGAGAGAGACCCAGTACTTC. Translating gives CSAQSGGRETQYF.

The chain employs TRBV2 and TRBJ2-5; no clear D. The CDR3 totals 12 residues. Germline CDR1 SNHLY, CDR2 FYNNEI. V lost 7 bases to trimming and J lost 5 bases, with 11 bases between them. CDR3 region: CASTGLGETQYF. The CDR3 DNA is TGTGCCAGCACGGGCCTCGGGGAGACCCAGTACTTC.

This clonotype is a singleton in its sample. The V and J genes are TRBV2 and TRBJ2-2, with a weak D call TRBD2 (5 bases). CDR3 length: 15 amino acids. V was trimmed by 4 bases and J by 1 base, leaving 10 bases between them. CDR1 and CDR2 from the germline V gene are SNHLY and FYNNEI. DNA for the CDR3: TGTGCCAGCAGTGCCCAGCGGAGGAACACCGGGGAGCTGTTTTTT. Protein sequence: CASSAQRRNTGELFF.

J is TRBJ2-1 and V is TRBV6-5, with TRBD2 matching 11 bases. The CDR3 is 15 residues long. V lost 2 bases, J lost 9 bases, and 6 bases stayed unmatched. Germline-derived CDR1 and CDR2 are MNHEY and SVGAGI. The CDR3: CASSYVAGGPSEQFF. The CDR3 nucleotides are TGTGCCAGCAGTTACGTAGCGGGGGGGCCTAGTGAGCAGTTCTTC.

This rearrangement joins TRBV20-1 to TRBJ1-1; 7 bases line up with TRBD1. Germline loops: CDR1 DFQATT, CDR2 SNEGSKA (reference sequence). The CDR3 loop spans 14 amino acids. The trim removed 6 bases at V and 1 base at J, leaving 8 bases unmatched. The CDR3 DNA sequence: TGCAGTGCAAAGACAGGGCCTCAGAACACTGAAGCTTTCTTT. It encodes CSAKTGPQNTEAFF.

The gene calls are TRBV9 and TRBJ2-5, with D maybe TRBD2 (6 bases). With 0 bases removed from V and 5 bases from J, the gap between germline ends came to 23 bases. CDR1 and CDR2 from the germline V gene are SGDLS and YYNGEE. This CDR3 has 18 amino acids. The CDR3: CASSVGGAGLAFQETQYF. For the CDR3, the DNA is TGTGCCAGCAGCGTAGGAGGGGCCGGGCTAGCGTTTCAGGAGACCCAGTACTTC.

V gene TRBV12-3 or TRBV12-4 combines with J gene TRBJ2-5; D is possibly TRBD2 (5 bases). This CDR3 spans 14 amino acids. The germline V and J ends were trimmed by 7 bases and 5 bases, with 17 bases remaining between them. CDR3 loop: CASMPPGLAETQYF. The CDR3 nucleotides read TGTGCCAGCATGCCCCCGGGGTTGGCGGAGACCCAGTACTTC.

V and J are TRBV7-8 and TRBJ2-1, with D perhaps TRBD2 (6 bases). CDR1 and CDR2 from the germline V gene are SGHVS and FQNEAQ. The CDR3 spans 14 residues. V was trimmed by 1 base and J by 5 bases, leaving 9 bases between them. Here the CDR3 reads CASSLVSGNNEQFF. In DNA, the CDR3 is TGTGCCAGCAGCTTAGTTAGCGGCAACAATGAGCAGTTCTTC.

The V gene is TRBV12-3 or TRBV12-4, the J gene TRBJ2-3; D might be TRBD1 (6 bases). V lost 1 base and J lost 2, with 10 bases in between. This CDR3 region has 15 residues. The CDR3 DNA reads TGTGCCAGCAGTTTAGGTGGACAGCTCACAGATACGCAGTATTTT. Translated, it gives CASSLGGQLTDTQYF.

This clonotype was recorded only once. The chain couples TRBV5-1 to TRBJ2-3; 10 bases map to TRBD2. The CDR3 totals 17 residues. Germline V gene lookup returns CDR1 SGHRS and CDR2 YFSETQ. Trimming removed 0 bases from V and 4 bases from J; junction bases left unmatched: 8. CDR3 nucleotide sequence: TGCGCCAGCAGCTTGGCTGCGGCTAGCGGGGGCGCAGATACGCAGTATTTT. It codes for CASSLAAASGGADTQYF.

This chain joins TRBV29-1 and TRBJ1-1; 7 positions agree with TRBD1. V shed 7 bases and J 0 bases; nucleotides not matched to a gene: 2. Per germline, CDR1 SQVTM and CDR2 ANQGSEA. This CDR3 comprises 12 residues. The CDR3 coding sequence is TGCAGCGGGGGACAGATGAACACTGAAGCTTTCTTT. Its protein product is CSGGQMNTEAFF.

The chain is built from TRBV29-1 and TRBJ2-7, with no clear D. V lost 3 bases, J lost 5 bases, and 8 bases lay in between. This CDR3 is built from 11 residues. CDR1 is SQVTM, CDR2 ANQGSEA, per germline. CDR3 DNA: TGCAGCGTTGATTGGGGAAACGAGCAGTACTTC. This gives the protein CSVDWGNEQYF.

The chain couples TRBV4-1 to TRBJ2-7; TRBD1 matches at 10 bases. This CDR3 has 14 residues. Losses at the gene ends were 4 bases for V and 3 bases for J; bases not matched to a gene: 3. Germline lookup yields CDR1 MGHRA and CDR2 YSYEKL. The chain's CDR3 is CASSPGQGDYEQYF. CDR3 in DNA: TGCGCCAGCAGCCCCGGACAGGGGGACTACGAGCAGTACTTC.